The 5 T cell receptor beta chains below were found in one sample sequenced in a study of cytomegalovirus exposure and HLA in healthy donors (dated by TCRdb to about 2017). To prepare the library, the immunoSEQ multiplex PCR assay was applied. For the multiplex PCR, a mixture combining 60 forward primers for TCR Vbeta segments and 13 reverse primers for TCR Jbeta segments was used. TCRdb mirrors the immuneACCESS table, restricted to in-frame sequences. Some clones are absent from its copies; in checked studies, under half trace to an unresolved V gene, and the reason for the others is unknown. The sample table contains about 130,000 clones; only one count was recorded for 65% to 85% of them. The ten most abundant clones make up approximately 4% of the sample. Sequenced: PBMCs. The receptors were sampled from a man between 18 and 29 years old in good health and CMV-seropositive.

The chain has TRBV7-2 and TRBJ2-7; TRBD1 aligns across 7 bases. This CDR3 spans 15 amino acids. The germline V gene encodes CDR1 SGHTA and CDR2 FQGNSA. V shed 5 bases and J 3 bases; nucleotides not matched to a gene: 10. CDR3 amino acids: CASSSQTGLSYEQYF. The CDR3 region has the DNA TGTGCCAGCAGCAGTCAGACAGGGCTGAGCTACGAGCAGTACTTC.

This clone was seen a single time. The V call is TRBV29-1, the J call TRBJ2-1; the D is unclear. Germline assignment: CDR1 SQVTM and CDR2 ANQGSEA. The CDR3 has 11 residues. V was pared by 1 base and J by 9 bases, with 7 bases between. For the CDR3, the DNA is TGCAGCGTTGAAGTTAGTCCTGAGCAGTTCTTC. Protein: CSVEVSPEQFF.

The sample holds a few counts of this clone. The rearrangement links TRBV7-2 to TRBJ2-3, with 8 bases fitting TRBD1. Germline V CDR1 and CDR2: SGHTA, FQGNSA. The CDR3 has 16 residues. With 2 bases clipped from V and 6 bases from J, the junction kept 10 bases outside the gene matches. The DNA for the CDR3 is TGTGCCAGCAGCTTAAGACAGGGGCTAATCGGTGATACGCAGTATTTT. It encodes CASSLRQGLIGDTQYF.

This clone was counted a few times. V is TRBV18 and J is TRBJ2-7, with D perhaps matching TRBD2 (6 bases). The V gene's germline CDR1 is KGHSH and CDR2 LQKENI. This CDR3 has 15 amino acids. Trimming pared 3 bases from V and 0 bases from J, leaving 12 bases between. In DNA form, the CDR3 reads TGTGCCAGCTCACCGATTGGGCGGGGCTCCTACGAGCAGTACTTC. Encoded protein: CASSPIGRGSYEQYF.

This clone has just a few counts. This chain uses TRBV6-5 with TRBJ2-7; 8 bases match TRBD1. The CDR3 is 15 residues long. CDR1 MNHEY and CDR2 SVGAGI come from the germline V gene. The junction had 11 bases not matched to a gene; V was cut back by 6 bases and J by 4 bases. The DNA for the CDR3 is TGTGCCAGCAGAATAGACAGGGGTCGCGTGTACGAGCAGTACTTC. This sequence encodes CASRIDRGRVYEQYF.